A selection of T cell receptor beta chains follows, all from one sample in a study of tumor and adjacent non-tumor tissue in lung cancer. TCRdb re-called the multiplex PCR reads through MiXCR, storing one row per CDR3 protein. The data contain some 99,000 distinct CDR3 sequences, roughly 74% of them seen just once; the ten biggest clones take up 37%. Sequenced material: lung tumor tissue. The receptors stem from a woman aged 55-69 years with non-small cell lung cancer. Each CDR3 is given with its conserved first and last residue. The D gene is left open where the match is weak. The size of a clone is reported for some rows only, either as once, few or many, or as a class for expanded clones.

d_call: -; v_call: TRBV7-9; clone_size: many; j_call: TRBJ1-1; cdr3_aa: CASSLGGQTIEAFF; cdr3_nt: TGTGCCAGCAGCTTAGGCGGACAGACCATTGAAGCTTTCTTT
d_call: -; v_call: TRBV28; clone_size: few; j_call: TRBJ2-7; cdr3_aa: CASESPGTYEQYF; cdr3_nt: TGTGCCAGCGAGTCCCCAGGGACCTACGAGCAGTACTTC
d_call: -; v_call: TRBV24-1; clone_size: -; j_call: TRBJ1-1; cdr3_aa: CVTSLGAATEVFF; cdr3_nt: TGTGTCACCAGTCTAGGGGCAGCAACTGAAGTTTTCTTT
d_call: -; v_call: TRBV29-1; clone_size: -; j_call: TRBJ1-1; cdr3_aa: CGVGPDVSGFEAFF; cdr3_nt: TGCGGCGTTGGTCCCGATGTGTCAGGGTTTGAAGCTTTCTTT
d_call: -; v_call: TRBV11-2; clone_size: -; j_call: TRBJ1-5; cdr3_aa: CVSSLERGQPQHF; cdr3_nt: TGTGTCAGCAGCTTAGAAAGGGGCCAGCCCCAGCACTTT
d_call: -; v_call: TRBV7-9; clone_size: few; j_call: TRBJ1-2; cdr3_aa: CASSDEGYTF; cdr3_nt: TGTGCCAGCAGCGACGAGGGCTACACCTTC
d_call: TRBD1; v_call: TRBV11-2; clone_size: once; j_call: TRBJ1-5; cdr3_aa: CASSLDRDHPRHF; cdr3_nt: TGTGCCAGCTCCCTGGACAGGGATCATCCCCGGCATTTT
d_call: -; v_call: TRBV29-1; clone_size: -; j_call: TRBJ1-5; cdr3_aa: CSVIQSSNQSQHF; cdr3_nt: TGCAGCGTCATACAGAGCTCTAATCAGTCCCAGCATTTT
d_call: TRBD2; v_call: TRBV4-3; clone_size: -; j_call: TRBJ2-3; cdr3_aa: CACSQDRTNGRRAQYF; cdr3_nt: TGCGCCTGCAGCCAAGATCGGACTAACGGGAGGAGGGCGCAGTATTTT
d_call: TRBD1; v_call: TRBV5-1; clone_size: -; j_call: TRBJ2-2; cdr3_aa: CASSLEGGDTGVLFF; cdr3_nt: TGCGCCAGCAGCTTGGAAGGGGGCGACACCGGGGTGCTGTTTTTT
d_call: -; v_call: TRBV28; clone_size: -; j_call: TRBJ2-7; cdr3_aa: CANTRTNPYEQYF; cdr3_nt: TGTGCCAACACCCGGACTAATCCCTACGAGCAGTACTTC
d_call: -; v_call: TRBV5-5; clone_size: -; j_call: TRBJ1-1; cdr3_aa: CASTLLGDTEAFF; cdr3_nt: TGTGCCAGCACCCTGCTAGGAGACACTGAAGCTTTCTTT
d_call: -; v_call: TRBV10-3; clone_size: few; j_call: TRBJ1-1; cdr3_aa: CAISVRGESTEAFF; cdr3_nt: TGTGCCATCAGTGTACGGGGAGAGAGCACTGAAGCTTTCTTT
d_call: -; v_call: TRBV6-2/TRBV6-3; clone_size: many; j_call: TRBJ2-3; cdr3_aa: CASSSKQSSTDTQYF; cdr3_nt: TGTGCCAGCAGTTCAAAGCAATCTAGCACAGATACGCAGTATTTT
d_call: TRBD2; v_call: TRBV11-1; clone_size: -; j_call: TRBJ2-2; cdr3_aa: CDSSPRLAGESTGELLF; cdr3_nt: TGTGACAGCAGCCCGCGATTAGCGGGAGAATCCACCGGGGAGCTGCTTTTT
d_call: -; v_call: TRBV11-2; clone_size: -; j_call: TRBJ2-1; cdr3_aa: CASSLGRQTSSNNEQFF; cdr3_nt: TGTGCAAGCAGCTTGGGGAGACAGACCAGCTCCAACAATGAGCAGTTCTTC
d_call: -; v_call: TRBV12-3/TRBV12-4; clone_size: -; j_call: TRBJ1-1; cdr3_aa: CARSTGNTEAFF; cdr3_nt: TGTGCCAGAAGTACAGGTAACACTGAAGCTTTCTTT
d_call: -; v_call: TRBV10-1; clone_size: -; j_call: TRBJ2-3; cdr3_aa: CASSDSDSGRRGDTQYF; cdr3_nt: TGCGCCAGCAGTGACTCCGATAGTGGGAGGAGGGGGGATACGCAGTATTTT
d_call: TRBD2; v_call: TRBV11-2; clone_size: -; j_call: TRBJ2-7; cdr3_aa: CASSYGTNRSYEQYF; cdr3_nt: TGTGCCAGCAGCTATGGGACTAACAGGAGCTATGAGCAGTACTTC
d_call: -; v_call: TRBV6-6; clone_size: -; j_call: TRBJ2-3; cdr3_aa: CASSYAAGLSTDMQYF; cdr3_nt: TGTGCCAGCAGTTACGCAGCGGGCCTCAGCACTGATATGCAGTATTTT
d_call: TRBD2; v_call: TRBV4-1; clone_size: once; j_call: TRBJ2-5; cdr3_aa: CASSQNGAGGLPKTQYF; cdr3_nt: TGCGCCAGCAGCCAAAATGGGGCGGGGGGGCTGCCCAAGACCCAGTATTTC
d_call: -; v_call: TRBV29-1; clone_size: -; j_call: TRBJ1-2; cdr3_aa: CRVEELNGDPNYGYTF; cdr3_nt: TGCAGAGTTGAAGAGTTAAACGGAGACCCTAACTATGGCTACACCTTC
d_call: -; v_call: TRBV6-5; clone_size: -; j_call: TRBJ2-5; cdr3_aa: CASSDQEGEETQYF; cdr3_nt: TGTGCCAGCAGTGACCAGGAAGGGGAAGAGACCCAGTACTTC
d_call: -; v_call: TRBV6-6; clone_size: -; j_call: TRBJ1-5; cdr3_aa: CASNRRVNQPQHF; cdr3_nt: TGTGCCAGCAATCGCAGGGTTAATCAACCCCAGCATTTC
d_call: -; v_call: TRBV5-4; clone_size: -; j_call: TRBJ1-3; cdr3_aa: CASSPGAGLGNTIYF; cdr3_nt: TGTGCCAGCAGCCCCGGGGCAGGGCTTGGAAACACCATATATTTT
d_call: -; v_call: TRBV20-1; clone_size: many; j_call: TRBJ2-6; cdr3_aa: CSAPRSAGANVLTF; cdr3_nt: TGCAGTGCTCCCAGGAGTGCTGGGGCCAACGTCCTGACTTTC
d_call: TRBD2; v_call: TRBV20-1; clone_size: once; j_call: TRBJ2-3; cdr3_aa: CSARGSIAGGADTQNF; cdr3_nt: TGCAGTGCTAGGGGCAGCATAGCGGGAGGGGCAGATACGCAGAATTTT
d_call: -; v_call: TRBV6-1; clone_size: -; j_call: TRBJ2-1; cdr3_aa: CASSEGVRINRQFF; cdr3_nt: TGTGCCAGCAGCGAGGGGGTGCGGATAAATAGGCAGTTCTTC
d_call: TRBD1; v_call: TRBV11-2; clone_size: -; j_call: TRBJ2-3; cdr3_aa: CSSSLGTGGTDTQYF; cdr3_nt: TGTTCCAGCAGTCTAGGGACAGGGGGAACGGATACCCAGTATTTT
d_call: -; v_call: TRBV6-1; clone_size: many; j_call: TRBJ2-7; cdr3_aa: CASSERVGENYEQYF; cdr3_nt: TGTGCCAGCAGTGAACGGGTGGGGGAGAACTACGAGCAGTACTTC
d_call: -; v_call: TRBV4-3; clone_size: -; j_call: TRBJ2-5; cdr3_aa: CASSRYRYSQETQYF; cdr3_nt: TGCGCCAGCAGCCGATACCGGTACTCACAAGAGACTCAGTACTTC
d_call: -; v_call: TRBV7-8; clone_size: -; j_call: TRBJ2-5; cdr3_aa: CASSQYQETQYF; cdr3_nt: TGTGCCAGCAGCCAGTACCAAGAGACCCAGTACTTC
d_call: TRBD1; v_call: TRBV11-2; clone_size: -; j_call: TRBJ2-7; cdr3_aa: CASSYRDRGYEHNF; cdr3_nt: TGTGCTAGCAGCTACCGGGACAGGGGCTACGAGCATAACTTC
d_call: -; v_call: TRBV11-2; clone_size: -; j_call: TRBJ2-1; cdr3_aa: CPSRVRWDAYNEQFF; cdr3_nt: TGTCCCAGCAGGGTAAGGTGGGATGCCTACAATGAGCAGTTCTTC
d_call: -; v_call: TRBV11-2; clone_size: -; j_call: TRBJ1-1; cdr3_aa: CACSPRGVGDTEAFF; cdr3_nt: TGTGCCTGCAGTCCCCGGGGGGTTGGTGACACTGAAGCTTTCTTT
d_call: -; v_call: TRBV11-2; clone_size: few; j_call: TRBJ2-3; cdr3_aa: CASSLATAGRGTDAQYF; cdr3_nt: TGTGCCAGCAGCTTAGCGACCGCAGGTCGGGGGACAGATGCGCAGTATTTT
d_call: -; v_call: TRBV11-2; clone_size: -; j_call: TRBJ1-1; cdr3_aa: CVSSLDLGFGEAEAFF; cdr3_nt: TGTGTCAGCAGCCTAGATCTGGGGTTTGGGGAGGCTGAAGCTTTCTTT
d_call: -; v_call: TRBV4-2; clone_size: -; j_call: TRBJ1-4; cdr3_aa: CASSQTDGTGFEKLFF; cdr3_nt: TGTGCCAGCAGCCAAACTGACGGGACCGGTTTCGAAAAACTGTTTTTT
d_call: -; v_call: TRBV11-2; clone_size: -; j_call: TRBJ1-2; cdr3_aa: CANSLGYGYYDYTF; cdr3_nt: TGTGCCAACAGCTTAGGTTACGGATACTATGACTACACCTTC
d_call: -; v_call: TRBV5-4; clone_size: -; j_call: TRBJ2-7; cdr3_aa: CASNLDRGNEQYF; cdr3_nt: TGTGCCAGCAACTTGGATAGGGGTAACGAGCAGTACTTC
d_call: TRBD1; v_call: TRBV12-5; clone_size: -; j_call: TRBJ1-5; cdr3_aa: CASANVDRGLYQPQHF; cdr3_nt: TGTGCTAGTGCCAACGTCGACAGGGGCCTATATCAGCCCCAGCATTTT
d_call: -; v_call: TRBV29-1; clone_size: once; j_call: TRBJ1-5; cdr3_aa: CCVAKNSGPNQPQHF; cdr3_nt: TGCTGCGTTGCTAAGAACTCAGGGCCTAATCAGCCCCAACATTTT
d_call: -; v_call: TRBV6-2/TRBV6-3; clone_size: -; j_call: TRBJ2-7; cdr3_aa: CASSSPGGGYEEYF; cdr3_nt: TGTGCCAGCAGTTCCCCGGGGGGCGGCTACGAGGAATACTTC
d_call: -; v_call: TRBV20-1; clone_size: many; j_call: TRBJ2-1; cdr3_aa: CSGAMGLPNNEQFF; cdr3_nt: TGCAGTGGCGCGATGGGACTCCCTAACAATGAGCAGTTCTTC
d_call: TRBD1; v_call: TRBV11-3; clone_size: medium-sized; j_call: TRBJ1-1; cdr3_aa: CASRDRNGGGKTFF; cdr3_nt: TGTGCCAGCAGGGACAGGAATGGAGGGGGCAAGACTTTCTTT
d_call: TRBD2; v_call: TRBV6-2/TRBV6-3; clone_size: -; j_call: TRBJ2-1; cdr3_aa: CTSTSPVLAGRDNEQSF; cdr3_nt: TGTACCAGCACCAGCCCCGTTTTAGCGGGGAGGGACAATGAGCAGTCCTTC
d_call: TRBD1; v_call: TRBV11-2; clone_size: -; j_call: TRBJ2-1; cdr3_aa: CASSVRTGTGNSEQFF; cdr3_nt: TGTGCCAGCAGCGTACGGACCGGGACAGGGAACAGCGAGCAGTTCTTC
d_call: TRBD1; v_call: TRBV11-3; clone_size: -; j_call: TRBJ2-5; cdr3_aa: CNSSFIPGGQETQYF; cdr3_nt: TGTAACAGCAGCTTTATCCCAGGGGGTCAAGAGACCCAGTACTTC